Here is one T cell receptor beta chain with its context. The data stem from a study of cytomegalovirus exposure and HLA in healthy donors. The CDR3 length is 15 residues. Trimming cost V 0 bases and J 3 bases, with 10 bases left between them. CDR1 is SGHRS and CDR2 is YFSETQ in the germline V gene. The PCR ran on 60 Vbeta and 13 Jbeta primers. The data were produced by immunoSEQ multiplex PCR, yet TCRdb's version contains in-frame clones alone and is incomplete. The sample holds 75,000 to 95,000 clones, about 80% seen once. Sequencing was performed on PBMCs. This chain uses TRBV5-1 with TRBJ2-1; the D gene is possibly TRBD1 (6 bases). This TCR derives from a man between 45 and 60 years old in good health and CMV-seronegative. CDR3 in DNA: TGCGCCAGCAGCTTGGGTCAGGGGTACTACAATGAGCAGTTCTTC. It codes for CASSLGQGYYNEQFF. Full variable domain (rest looked up from reference TRBV5-1 and TRBJ2-1): KAGVTQTPRYLIKTRGQQVTLSCSPISGHRSVSWYQQTPGQGLQFLFEYFSETQRNKGNFPGRFSGRQFSNSRSEMNVSTLELGDSALYLCASSLGQGYYNEQFFGPGTRLTVL.